This T cell receptor (beta chain) was identified in a study of blood T cell repertoires in COVID-19. Turning to the study itself: The United States, Italy and Spain supplied acute and convalescent COVID-19 samples. T cells, B-cell-depleted T cells, or PBMCs supplied cDNA or gDNA.

This clone was seen more than once but under ten times. Trimming left V 0 bases short and J 3 bases short, with 5 bases between. Germline assignment: CDR1 SGHRS and CDR2 YFSETQ. CDR3 length: 13 amino acids. Using immunoSEQ multiplex PCR, the repertoire was profiled, and TCRdb retains in-frame clones only, with some absent. The table has a few hundred thousand clones, around four fifths seen once; the top ten hold around 1.2%. Sequenced input: peripheral blood. V and J are TRBV5-1 and TRBJ2-3, with D unresolved. This clonotype was sampled from a woman between 50 and 59 years old with acute or convalescent COVID-19. The CDR3 bases are TGCGCCAGCAGCTTGGCCGCGACAGATACGCAGTATTTT. This sequence encodes CASSLAATDTQYF.